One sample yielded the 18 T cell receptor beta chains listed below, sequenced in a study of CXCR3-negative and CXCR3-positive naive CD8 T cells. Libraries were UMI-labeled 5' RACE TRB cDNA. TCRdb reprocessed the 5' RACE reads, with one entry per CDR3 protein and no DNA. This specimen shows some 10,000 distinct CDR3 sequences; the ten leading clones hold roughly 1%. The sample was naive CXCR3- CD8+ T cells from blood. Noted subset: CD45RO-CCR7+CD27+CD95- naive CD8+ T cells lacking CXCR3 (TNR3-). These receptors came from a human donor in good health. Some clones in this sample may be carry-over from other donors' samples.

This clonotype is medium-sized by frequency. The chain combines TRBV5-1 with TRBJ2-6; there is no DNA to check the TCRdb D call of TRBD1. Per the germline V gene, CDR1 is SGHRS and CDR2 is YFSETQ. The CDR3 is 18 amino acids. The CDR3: CASSFPPDSYSGANVLTF.

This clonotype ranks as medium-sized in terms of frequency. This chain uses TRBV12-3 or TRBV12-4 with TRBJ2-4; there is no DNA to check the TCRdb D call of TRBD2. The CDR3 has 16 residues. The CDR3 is CASSFSSGSTKNIQYF.

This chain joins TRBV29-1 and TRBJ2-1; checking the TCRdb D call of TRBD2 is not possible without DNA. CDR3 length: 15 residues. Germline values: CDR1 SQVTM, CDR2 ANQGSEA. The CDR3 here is CSADGGRSSYNEQFF.

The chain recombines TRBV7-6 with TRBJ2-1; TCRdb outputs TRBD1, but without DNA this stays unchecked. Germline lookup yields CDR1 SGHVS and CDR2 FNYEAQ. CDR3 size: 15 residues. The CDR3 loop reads CASSTPGTDYNEQFF.

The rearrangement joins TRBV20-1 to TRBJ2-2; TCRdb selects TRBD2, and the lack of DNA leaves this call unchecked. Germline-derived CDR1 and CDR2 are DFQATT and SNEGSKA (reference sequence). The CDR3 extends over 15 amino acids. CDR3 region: CSAEGLATNTGELFF.

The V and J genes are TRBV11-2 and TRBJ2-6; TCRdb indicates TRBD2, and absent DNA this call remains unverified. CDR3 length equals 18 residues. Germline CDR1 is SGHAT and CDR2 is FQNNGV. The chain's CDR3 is CASSSPHWTSTGANVLTF. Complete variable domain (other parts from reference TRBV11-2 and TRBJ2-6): EAGVAQSPRYKIIEKRQSVAFWCNPISGHATLYWYQQILGQGPKLLIQFQNNGVVDDSQLPKDRFSAERLKGVDSTLKIQPAKLEDSAVYLCASSSPHWTSTGANVLTFGAGSRLTVL.

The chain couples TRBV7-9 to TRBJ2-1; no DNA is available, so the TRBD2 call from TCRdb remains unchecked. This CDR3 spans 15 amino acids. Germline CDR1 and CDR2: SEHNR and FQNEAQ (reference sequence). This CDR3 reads CASSWDSRSYNEQFF.

CDR3 sequence: CASSFGGITEAFF. This chain uses TRBV5-6 with TRBJ1-1; TCRdb returns TRBD1, unconfirmable since there is no DNA. The germline V gene encodes CDR1 SGHDT and CDR2 YYEEEE. This CDR3 region has 13 residues.

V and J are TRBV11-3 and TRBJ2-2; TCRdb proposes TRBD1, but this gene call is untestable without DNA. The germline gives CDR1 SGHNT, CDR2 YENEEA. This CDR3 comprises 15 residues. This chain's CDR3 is CASSRRGSNTGELFF.

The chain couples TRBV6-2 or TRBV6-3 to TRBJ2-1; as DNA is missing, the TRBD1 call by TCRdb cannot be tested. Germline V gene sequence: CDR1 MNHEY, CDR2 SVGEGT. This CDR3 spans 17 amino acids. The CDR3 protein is CASSPFRDRGTYNEQFF.

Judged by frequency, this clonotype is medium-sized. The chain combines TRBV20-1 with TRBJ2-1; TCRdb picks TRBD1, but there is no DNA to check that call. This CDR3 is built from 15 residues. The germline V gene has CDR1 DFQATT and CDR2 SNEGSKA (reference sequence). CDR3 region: CSAPSGPFPGNEQFF.

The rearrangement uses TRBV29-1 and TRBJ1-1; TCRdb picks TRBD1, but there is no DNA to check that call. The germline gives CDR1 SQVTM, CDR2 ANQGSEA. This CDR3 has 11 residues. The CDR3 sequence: CSGQGNTEAFF.

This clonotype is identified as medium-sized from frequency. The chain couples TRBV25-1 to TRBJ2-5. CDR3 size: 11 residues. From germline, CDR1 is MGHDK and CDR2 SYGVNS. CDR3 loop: CASSVQETQYF.

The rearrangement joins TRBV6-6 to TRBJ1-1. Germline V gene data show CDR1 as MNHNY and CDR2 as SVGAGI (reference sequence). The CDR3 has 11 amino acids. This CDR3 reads CASSYSTEAFF.

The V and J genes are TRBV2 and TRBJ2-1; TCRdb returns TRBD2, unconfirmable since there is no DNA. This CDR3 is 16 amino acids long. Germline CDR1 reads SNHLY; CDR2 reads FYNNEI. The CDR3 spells CASSEYGLAGYNEQFF.

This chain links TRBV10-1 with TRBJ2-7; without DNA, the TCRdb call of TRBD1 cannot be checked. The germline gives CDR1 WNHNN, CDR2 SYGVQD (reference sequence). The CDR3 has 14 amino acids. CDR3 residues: CASSEGTEAYEQYF.

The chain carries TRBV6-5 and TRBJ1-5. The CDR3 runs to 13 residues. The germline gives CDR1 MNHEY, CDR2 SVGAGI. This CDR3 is CASAPGNYQPQHF.

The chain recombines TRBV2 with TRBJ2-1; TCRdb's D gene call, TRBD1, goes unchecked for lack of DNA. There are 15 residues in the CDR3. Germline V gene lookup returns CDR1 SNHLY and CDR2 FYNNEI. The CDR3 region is CASREGQGDWNEQFF.